Listed here are 28 T cell receptor beta chains from one sample, sequenced in a study of OX40 agonist ivuxolimab in advanced cancers. The table came from immunoSEQ multiplex PCR; TCRdb's copy has only in-frame clones and leaves some out. Here the sample spans about 50,000 clones, roughly nine tenths being singletons. The source material was CD4+ or CD8+ T cells sorted from blood, sampled in a trial of the OX40 agonist ivuxolimab. Receptors originate from an adult with an advanced solid tumor such as melanoma, head and neck, liver or kidney cancer.

This clone has only one observation. The gene calls are TRBV9 and TRBJ2-5, with 7 nucleotides matching TRBD2. Germline V gene lookup returns CDR1 SGDLS and CDR2 YYNGEE. This CDR3 has 14 amino acids. J lost 7 bases, V lost 5 bases, and 11 bases had no gene match. The CDR3 coding sequence is TGTGCCAGCAGTCGAGGACTAGATCCGAGGACCCAGTACTTC. Its protein is CASSRGLDPRTQYF.

This chain links TRBV11-2 with TRBJ1-1; perhaps TRBD1 as D (5 bases). V lost 5 bases, J lost 6 bases, and 19 bases lay in between. In germline, CDR1 is SGHAT, CDR2 FQNNGV. The CDR3 is 15 amino acids. The CDR3 region is CASSKGQGEDAEAFF. CDR3 DNA: TGTGCCAGCAGCAAGGGCCAGGGAGAGGACGCTGAAGCTTTCTTT.

This rearrangement joins TRBV2 to TRBJ2-2, with 9 bases matching TRBD1. The CDR3 spans 21 residues. Germline V gives CDR1 SNHLY, CDR2 FYNNEI. V shed 4 bases, J shed 1 base, and the junction held 19 bases outside the gene matches. DNA of the CDR3: TGTGCCAGCAGTGTCTCACTTCACTGGAGCACAGGGGGCCTGAACACCGGGGAGCTGTTTTTT. This gives the protein CASSVSLHWSTGGLNTGELFF. Based on the CDR3 plus reference TRBV2 and TRBJ2-2, the full variable domain is EPEVTQTPSHQVTQMGQEVILRCVPISNHLYFYWYRQILGQKVEFLVSFYNNEISEKSEIFDDQFSVERPDGSNFTLKIRSTKLEDSAMYFCASSVSLHWSTGGLNTGELFFGEGSRLTVL.

V gene TRBV19 combines with J gene TRBJ2-3; D unclear. CDR3 length: 15 amino acids. Trimming shortened V by 3 bases and J by 1 base, and 11 bases separated the two germline ends. Germline assignment: CDR1 LNHDA and CDR2 SQIVND (reference sequence). CDR3 in amino acids: CASSMRMDGTDTQYF. CDR3 in DNA: TGTGCCAGTAGTATGAGGATGGATGGCACAGATACGCAGTATTTT.

This CDR3 is CSVEYADTQYF. The CDR3 DNA reads TGCAGCGTTGAATATGCAGATACGCAGTATTTT. The chain combines TRBV29-1 with TRBJ2-3, with no clear D. V lost 2 bases and J lost 4, with 4 bases in between. CDR1 and CDR2 from the germline V gene are SQVTM and ANQGSEA. CDR3 length equals 11 residues.

The gene calls are TRBV4-1 and TRBJ1-1, with 9 bases aligning to TRBD1. CDR3 length: 15 residues. J was trimmed by 4 bases and V by 1 base; bases with no gene match: 4. CDR1 is MGHRA and CDR2 is YSYEKL in the germline V gene. CDR3 protein: CASSQGGQGVTEAFF. DNA of the CDR3: TGCGCCAGCAGCCAAGGGGGACAGGGAGTCACTGAAGCTTTCTTT.

CDR3 protein: CAWNTGIGGDEQYF. CDR3 in DNA: TGTGCCTGGAACACAGGGATAGGGGGCGACGAGCAGTACTTC. The genes are TRBV30 and TRBJ2-7; the match to TRBD1 covers 7 bases. This CDR3 region has 14 residues. The germline CDR1 and CDR2 sequences are GTSNPN and SVGIG (reference sequence). V lost 4 bases to trimming and J lost 5 bases; unmatched junction nucleotides: 11. The entire variable domain, with the rest obtained from reference TRBV30 and TRBJ2-7, is as follows: SQTIHQWPATLVQPVGSPLSLECTVEGTSNPNLYWYRQAAGRGLQLLFYSVGIGQISSEVPQNLSASRPQDRQFILSSKKLLLSDSGFYLCAWNTGIGGDEQYFGPGTRLTVT.

The table lists this clone with a few counts. The chain links TRBV6-1 to TRBJ2-3, with D unclear. V was trimmed by 1 base and J by 2 bases, leaving 7 bases between them. Germline CDR1 is MNHNS and CDR2 is SASEGT. The CDR3 is made up of 14 amino acids. CDR3 sequence (DNA): TGTGCCAGCAGTGAAGTTAGGAACACAGATACGCAGTATTTT. The encoded protein is CASSEVRNTDTQYF.

CDR3 in DNA: TGCAGCGTTGAACTCCCGGGGGGTTCCTACAATGAGCAGTTCTTC. Translated, it gives CSVELPGGSYNEQFF. This sequence joins TRBV29-1 and TRBJ2-1; 7 bases are shared with TRBD2. The CDR3 covers 15 residues. CDR1 and CDR2 from the germline V gene are SQVTM and ANQGSEA. The trim removed 2 bases at V and 1 base at J, leaving 5 bases unmatched.

This chain connects TRBV27 to TRBJ2-7; 15 positions agree with TRBD2. Trimming removed 6 bases from V and 12 bases from J; junction bases left unmatched: 9. Germline-derived CDR1 and CDR2 are MNHEY and SMNVEV (reference sequence). The CDR3 covers 14 residues. The CDR3 DNA is TGTGCCAGCAGCCAAGGACTAGCGGGAGGGCTCATGTACTTC. Its translation is CASSQGLAGGLMYF.

Only one count was recorded for this clone. The chain couples TRBV28 to TRBJ1-1; D is unclear. V was shortened by 4 bases and J by 1 base, with 16 bases between the two germline ends. In germline, CDR1 is MDHEN, CDR2 SYDVKM. The CDR3 totals 16 residues. The CDR3 loop reads CASSSWGGSQNTEAFF. The CDR3, as DNA: TGTGCCAGCAGTTCTTGGGGAGGGTCCCAGAACACTGAAGCTTTCTTT. Filled out from reference TRBV28 and TRBJ1-1, the complete variable domain reads DVKVTQSSRYLVKRTGEKVFLECVQDMDHENMFWYRQDPGLGLRLIYFSYDVKMKEKGDIPEGYSVSREKKERFSLILESASTNQTSMYLCASSSWGGSQNTEAFFGQGTRLTVV.

The chain uses TRBV4-1 and TRBJ2-1; TRBD2 matches at 10 bases. The V segment lost 8 bases and the J segment 9 bases; nucleotides outside the gene matches: 10. CDR1 MGHRA and CDR2 YSYEKL come from the germline V gene. The CDR3 extends over 14 amino acids. The CDR3 here is CASQIAGGVFEQFF. In DNA, the CDR3 is TGCGCCAGCCAGATAGCGGGAGGCGTCTTTGAGCAGTTCTTC.

The J gene is TRBJ1-1, the V gene TRBV28; 8 bases line up with TRBD1. Looked up from germline, CDR1 is MDHEN and CDR2 is SYDVKM. The CDR3 extends over 16 amino acids. Unmatched junction bases numbered 8, after V lost 3 bases and J lost 2 bases. CDR3 loop: CASSLFSDRGNTEAFF. DNA for the CDR3: TGTGCCAGCAGTTTGTTTTCTGACAGGGGTAACACTGAAGCTTTCTTT.

J is TRBJ2-3 and V is TRBV11-2; 8 bases align to TRBD1. The CDR3 has 15 amino acids. V dropped 5 bases and J dropped 0; count of bases not matched to a gene: 4. CDR1 is SGHAT and CDR2 is FQNNGV in the germline V gene. CDR3: CASSLTGGSTDTQYF. DNA for the CDR3: TGTGCCAGCAGCCTAACAGGGGGGAGCACAGATACGCAGTATTTT.

This chain links TRBV7-9 with TRBJ1-2; possible D gene TRBD1, 6 bases. V lost 5 bases and J lost 10, with 17 bases in between. CDR3 length equals 13 residues. The germline gives CDR1 SEHNR, CDR2 FQNEAQ (reference sequence). The CDR3 loop is CASSPTMTGFYTF. CDR3 sequence (DNA): TGTGCCAGCAGCCCTACCATGACAGGCTTCTACACCTTC.

Notes on this clone: This may be a read error, as it is one base from a much larger clone. The rearrangement links TRBV2 to TRBJ2-3; no clear D. The CDR3 runs 11 residues. V lost 5 bases and J lost 2, with 2 bases in between. Germline loops: CDR1 SNHLY, CDR2 FYNNEI. CDR3 in DNA: TGTGCCAGCAGTTTCACAGATACGCAGTATTTT. Its translation is CASSFTDTQYF.

As DNA, the CDR3 is TGTGCCAGTAGTATGGGACTAGCGGGTACCCTCTACAATGAGCAGTTCTTC. It codes for CASSMGLAGTLYNEQFF. This chain connects TRBV19 to TRBJ2-1; 12 nucleotides match TRBD2. CDR3 length equals 17 residues. J gave up 3 bases and V 3 bases, and 6 bases lay outside the gene matches. CDR1 and CDR2 from the germline V gene are LNHDA and SQIVND (reference sequence).

The chain employs TRBV6-5 and TRBJ1-2, with D maybe TRBD1 (5 bases). The CDR3 is 12 amino acids. Germline CDR1 reads MNHEY; CDR2 reads SVGAGI. V was cut by 5 bases and J by 5 bases, with 9 bases left in between. The CDR3: CASSGGVYGYTF. As DNA, the CDR3 is TGTGCCAGCAGTGGAGGGGTTTATGGCTACACCTTC.

Only a few counts were recorded for this clone. The chain has TRBV4-3 and TRBJ2-7; no definite D call. V was shortened by 1 base and J by 4 bases, with 8 bases between the two germline ends. Per germline, CDR1 LGHNA and CDR2 YSLEER. The CDR3 runs to 13 residues. This chain's CDR3 is CASSQGRSYEQYF. In nucleotides, the CDR3 is TGCGCCAGCAGCCAAGGAAGGAGTTACGAGCAGTACTTC.

This clone was seen a single time. The chain employs TRBV27 and TRBJ2-7; D is perhaps TRBD1 (6 bases). Germline V gene sequence: CDR1 MNHEY, CDR2 SMNVEV (reference sequence). The V end lost 5 bases, the J end lost 4 bases, and 12 bases lay between the germline ends. The CDR3 totals 13 residues. The CDR3 nucleotides are TGTGCCAGCAGTGGGGGCCGTAGGTACGAGCAGTACTTC. Amino acids: CASSGGRRYEQYF.

V and J are TRBV28 and TRBJ2-1; tentatively, D is TRBD1 (6 bases). The CDR3 is 13 amino acids. Germline assignment: CDR1 MDHEN and CDR2 SYDVKM. Trimming stripped 6 bases from V and 9 bases from J, with 15 bases between. The DNA for the CDR3 is TGTGCCAGCAGCACGGACAGTCTTAGTGAGCAGTTCTTC. It translates to CASSTDSLSEQFF. Full variable domain (rest looked up from reference TRBV28 and TRBJ2-1): DVKVTQSSRYLVKRTGEKVFLECVQDMDHENMFWYRQDPGLGLRLIYFSYDVKMKEKGDIPEGYSVSREKKERFSLILESASTNQTSMYLCASSTDSLSEQFFGPGTRLTVL.

The chain combines TRBV7-9 with TRBJ2-1, with 14 bases lining up with TRBD2. The CDR3 length is 17 residues. V lost 5 bases to trimming and J lost 3 bases; unmatched junction nucleotides: 6. Germline V gene sequence: CDR1 SEHNR, CDR2 FQNEAQ (reference sequence). CDR3 DNA: TGTGCCAGCAGCGTAGGACTAGCGGGAGGAGTCTACAATGAGCAGTTCTTC. As protein: CASSVGLAGGVYNEQFF.

The CDR3 sequence: CASRGPRDSSGDEQYF. The DNA for the CDR3 is TGTGCCAGCAGGGGACCCCGGGACAGCTCAGGAGACGAGCAGTACTTC. V and J are TRBV2 and TRBJ2-7, with 7 bases aligning to TRBD1. CDR3 length: 16 residues. Germline CDR1 is SNHLY and CDR2 is FYNNEI. Trimming took 6 bases from V and 5 from J; bases not matched to a gene: 16. Drawing the rest from reference TRBV2 and TRBJ2-7, the complete variable domain is EPEVTQTPSHQVTQMGQEVILRCVPISNHLYFYWYRQILGQKVEFLVSFYNNEISEKSEIFDDQFSVERPDGSNFTLKIRSTKLEDSAMYFCASRGPRDSSGDEQYFGPGTRLTVT.

The rearrangement links TRBV5-6 to TRBJ1-2; D remains ambiguous. The germline V and J ends were trimmed by 4 bases and 3 bases, with 7 bases remaining between them. Germline-derived CDR1 and CDR2 are SGHDT and YYEEEE. This CDR3 is built from 12 residues. The CDR3 loop is CASSAADYGYTF. DNA for the CDR3: TGTGCCAGCAGCGCCGCGGACTATGGCTACACCTTC.

A remark on this clone: The same CDR3 arises from other DNA sequences in this sample as well. This chain uses TRBV4-1 with TRBJ1-1, with a possible D match to TRBD1 (6 bases). CDR3 length: 15 amino acids. Germline V gives CDR1 MGHRA, CDR2 YSYEKL. The ends were cut back, 7 bases at V and 0 bases at J, with 15 bases in the middle. The chain's CDR3 is CASTKEGHLNTEAFF. The CDR3 DNA sequence: TGCGCCAGCACTAAGGAGGGACATCTGAACACTGAAGCTTTCTTT.

The genes are TRBV27 and TRBJ2-5, with 8 nucleotides matching TRBD2. There are 14 residues in the CDR3. V lost 4 bases, J lost 3 bases, and 4 bases stayed unmatched. Germline assignment: CDR1 MNHEY and CDR2 SMNVEV (reference sequence). In DNA form, the CDR3 reads TGTGCCAGCAGTTCCGTACTAGCGGAAGAGACCCAGTACTTC. This gives the protein CASSSVLAEETQYF.

This clone was observed once. The chain is built from TRBV18 and TRBJ2-5; TRBD2 aligns across 8 bases. The CDR3 totals 17 residues. Losses at the gene ends were 6 bases for V and 1 base for J; bases not matched to a gene: 13. Germline V gene lookup returns CDR1 KGHSH and CDR2 LQKENI. The chain's CDR3 is CASSHTDKRGTQETQYF. CDR3 in DNA: TGTGCCAGCTCGCACACTGACAAGCGGGGGACCCAAGAGACCCAGTACTTC.

The chain recombines TRBV27 with TRBJ2-7, with a tentative D call TRBD1 (6 bases). Trimming pared 3 bases from V and 3 bases from J, leaving 12 bases between. CDR1 and CDR2 (germline): MNHEY, SMNVEV (reference sequence). This CDR3 has 14 amino acids. CDR3 DNA sequence: TGTGCCAGCAGTTTCAAGGGACACCGCTACGAGCAGTACTTC. Amino acid sequence: CASSFKGHRYEQYF.